This T cell receptor (beta chain) comes out of a study of PD-1 blockade in classical Hodgkin lymphoma. Study results and limitations: The study reported lower baseline TCR diversity in newly diagnosed patients than in healthy donors. By C4D1 there was a significant rise in CD4+ TCR diversity but not in CD8+ TCR diversity.

The time point here: cycle 4 day 1 (C4D1), after six to seven weeks of nivolumab. Relapses following autologous stem cell transplantation were seen in all patients, with brentuximab vedotin exposure varying. Complete response, partial response or progressive disease constituted the best responses recorded. Here immunoSEQ multiplex PCR was the method, and the copy in TCRdb shows in-frame clones only, minus some. The sample shows just under 20,000 clones, 75% to 85% of them seen only once. Trimming took off 5 bases at V and 6 bases at J, with 14 bases between the two ends. The germline V gene encodes CDR1 SEHNR and CDR2 FQNEAQ (reference sequence). This CDR3 has 14 residues. On this clone itself: Its antigen is not identified.

The material was peripheral blood mononuclear cells (PBMCs), obtained before the fourth cycle of nivolumab. This clonotype was obtained from a human donor with classical Hodgkin lymphoma. The chain is built from TRBV7-9 and TRBJ2-1; D unclear. DNA of the CDR3: TGTGCCAGCAGCAGTCCTAGGAGACTCAATGAGCAGTTCTTC. It codes for CASSSPRRLNEQFF. Combining the CDR3 with reference TRBV7-9 and TRBJ2-1 gives the whole variable domain DTGVSQNPRHKITKRGQNVTFRCDPISEHNRLYWYRQTLGQGPEFLTYFQNEAQLEKSRLLSDRFSAERPKGSFSTLEIQRTEQGDSAMYLCASSSPRRLNEQFFGPGTRLTVL.